Sequencing of this T cell receptor (beta chain) was carried out in a study of T cell repertoires in cytomegalovirus infection. General observations from the study: Using cumulative public TCR beta family frequency, the authors identified those who carried CMV together with the relevant HLA. Clonotypes of TCR beta that were HLA-C-restricted and CMV-specific dominated the ex vivo response.

TCRdb re-called the reads through MiXCR, storing one row per CDR3 protein. The data show approximately 250,000 distinct CDR3 sequences, with about 20% seen just once and 15% to 20% held by the top ten. CDR1 is SGHVS, CDR2 FNYEAQ, per germline. The trim removed 5 bases at V and 0 bases at J, leaving 9 bases unmatched. The CDR3 length is 17 residues. This clonotype was seen ten or more times. Its antigen is as yet unknown. Sequencing was performed on CD8+ T cells from PBMCs. The sequence was collected from a human donor in good health (CMV status not recorded). Some clones in this sample may be carry-over from other donors' samples. This rearrangement joins TRBV7-6 to TRBJ1-4; the match to TRBD1 covers 7 bases. The CDR3 protein is CASSPTLDRATNEKLFF. The CDR3 coding sequence is TGTGCCAGCAGCCCTACCCTCGACAGGGCAACTAATGAAAAACTGTTTTTT.